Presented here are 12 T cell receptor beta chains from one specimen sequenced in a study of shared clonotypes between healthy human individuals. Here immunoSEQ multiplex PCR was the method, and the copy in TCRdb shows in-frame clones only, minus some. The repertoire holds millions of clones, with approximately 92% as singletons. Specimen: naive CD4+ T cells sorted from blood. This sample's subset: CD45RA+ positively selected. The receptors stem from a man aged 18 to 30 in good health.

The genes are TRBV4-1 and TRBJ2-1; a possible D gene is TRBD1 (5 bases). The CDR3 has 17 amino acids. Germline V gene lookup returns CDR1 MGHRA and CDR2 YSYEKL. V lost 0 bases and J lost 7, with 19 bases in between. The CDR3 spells CASSQDKGSRMGNEQFF. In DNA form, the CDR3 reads TGCGCCAGCAGCCAAGATAAGGGGTCCCGGATGGGGAATGAGCAGTTCTTC.

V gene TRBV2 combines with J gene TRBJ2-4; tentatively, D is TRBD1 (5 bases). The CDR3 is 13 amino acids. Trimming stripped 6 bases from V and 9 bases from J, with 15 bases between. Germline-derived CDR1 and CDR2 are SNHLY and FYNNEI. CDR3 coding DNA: TGTGCCAGCAGGCAGGGTCTTTCGTTCATTCAGTACTTC. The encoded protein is CASRQGLSFIQYF.

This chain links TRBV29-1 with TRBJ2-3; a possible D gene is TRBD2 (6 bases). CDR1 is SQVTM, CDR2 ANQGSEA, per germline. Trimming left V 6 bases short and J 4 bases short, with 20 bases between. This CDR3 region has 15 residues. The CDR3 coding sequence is TGCAGCGTGATGGTTCGCTCCCCGGGGGCAGATACGCAGTATTTT. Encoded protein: CSVMVRSPGADTQYF.

CDR3 coding DNA: TGTGCCAGCTCCGGGGTGCGGGGGGCCTCTGGGGCCAACGTCCTGACTTTC. Its translation is CASSGVRGASGANVLTF. This chain connects TRBV28 to TRBJ2-6, with 8 bases matching TRBD2. The J segment lost 0 bases and the V segment lost 8 bases, leaving 9 bases of the junction unmatched. The CDR3 is 17 amino acids. CDR1 is MDHEN and CDR2 is SYDVKM in the germline V gene.

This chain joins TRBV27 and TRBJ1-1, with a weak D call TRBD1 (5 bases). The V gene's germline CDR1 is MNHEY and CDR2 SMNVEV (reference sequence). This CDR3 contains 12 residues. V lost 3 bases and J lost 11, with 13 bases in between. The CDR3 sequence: CASSFQGREAFF. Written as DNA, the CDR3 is TGTGCCAGCAGTTTTCAGGGTCGGGAGGCTTTCTTT.

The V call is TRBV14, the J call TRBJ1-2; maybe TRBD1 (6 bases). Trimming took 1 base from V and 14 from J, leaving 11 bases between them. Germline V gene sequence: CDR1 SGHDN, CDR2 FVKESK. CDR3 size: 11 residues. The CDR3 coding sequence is TGTGCCAGCAGCCAAGGGGGGCCCGGTACCTTC. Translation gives CASSQGGPGTF.

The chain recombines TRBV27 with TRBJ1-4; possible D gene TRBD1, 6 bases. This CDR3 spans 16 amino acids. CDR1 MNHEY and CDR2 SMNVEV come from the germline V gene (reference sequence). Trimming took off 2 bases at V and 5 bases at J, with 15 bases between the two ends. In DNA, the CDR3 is TGTGCCAGCAGTTTAAGGATAAGGGGGGGAAATGAAAAACTGTTTTTT. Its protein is CASSLRIRGGNEKLFF.

This chain's CDR3 is CASSPTGGGINYGYTF. CDR3 DNA sequence: TGTGCCAGCAGCCCGACAGGGGGGGGAATCAACTATGGCTACACCTTC. The chain employs TRBV25-1 and TRBJ1-2; 9 bases agree with TRBD1. The V and J ends lost 6 bases and 2 bases, in that order; junction bases with no gene match: 10. Germline V gene sequence: CDR1 MGHDK, CDR2 SYGVNS. The CDR3 spans 16 residues.

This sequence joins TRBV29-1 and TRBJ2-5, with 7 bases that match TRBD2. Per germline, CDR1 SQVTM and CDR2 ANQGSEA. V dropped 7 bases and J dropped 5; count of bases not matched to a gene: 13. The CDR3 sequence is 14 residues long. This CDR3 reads CSARGLAAGETQYF. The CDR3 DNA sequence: TGCAGCGCGAGGGGTCTAGCGGCAGGGGAGACCCAGTACTTC. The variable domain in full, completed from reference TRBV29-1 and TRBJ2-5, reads SAVISQKPSRDICQRGTSLTIQCQVDSQVTMMFWYRQQPGQSLTLIATANQGSEATYESGFVIDKFPISRPNLTFSTLTVSNMSPEDSSIYLCSARGLAAGETQYFGPGTRLLVL.

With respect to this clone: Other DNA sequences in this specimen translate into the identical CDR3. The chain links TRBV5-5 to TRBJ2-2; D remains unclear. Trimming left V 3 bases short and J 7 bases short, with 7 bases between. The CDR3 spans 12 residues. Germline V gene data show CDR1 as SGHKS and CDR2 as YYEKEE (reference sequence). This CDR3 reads CASSWAVGELFF. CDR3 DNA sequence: TGTGCCAGCAGCTGGGCGGTCGGGGAGCTGTTTTTT. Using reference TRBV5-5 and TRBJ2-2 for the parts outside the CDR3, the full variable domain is DAGVTQSPTHLIKTRGQQVTLRCSPISGHKSVSWYQQVLGQGPQFIFQYYEKEERGRGNFPDRFSARQFPNYSSELNVNALLLGDSALYLCASSWAVGELFFGEGSRLTVL.

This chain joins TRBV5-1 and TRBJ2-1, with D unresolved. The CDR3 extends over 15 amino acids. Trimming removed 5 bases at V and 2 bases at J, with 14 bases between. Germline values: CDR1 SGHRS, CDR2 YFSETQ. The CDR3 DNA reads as TGCGCCAGCAGTACCGTATTGGGCCCCTACAATGAGCAGTTCTTC. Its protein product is CASSTVLGPYNEQFF.

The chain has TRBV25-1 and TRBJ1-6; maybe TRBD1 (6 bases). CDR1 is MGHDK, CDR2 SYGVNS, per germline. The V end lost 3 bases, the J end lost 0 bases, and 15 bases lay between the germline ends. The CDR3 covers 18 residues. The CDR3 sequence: CASSDTRQASSYNSPLHF. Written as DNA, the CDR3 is TGTGCCAGCAGTGATACCCGACAGGCCAGCTCCTATAATTCACCCCTCCACTTT.